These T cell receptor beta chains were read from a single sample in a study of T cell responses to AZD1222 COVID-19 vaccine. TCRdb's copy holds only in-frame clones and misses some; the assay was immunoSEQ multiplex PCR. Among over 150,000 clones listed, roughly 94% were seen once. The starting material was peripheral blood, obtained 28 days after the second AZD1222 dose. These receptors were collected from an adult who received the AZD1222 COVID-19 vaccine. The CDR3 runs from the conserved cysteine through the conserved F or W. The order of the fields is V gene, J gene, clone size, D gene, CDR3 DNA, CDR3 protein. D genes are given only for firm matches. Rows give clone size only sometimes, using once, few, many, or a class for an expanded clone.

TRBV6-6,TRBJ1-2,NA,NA,TGTGCCAGCAGTTCCACATACAGGGATGGCTACACCTTC,CASSSTYRDGYTF
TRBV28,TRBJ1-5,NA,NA,TGTGCCAGCAGCCCCTGGAATCAGCCCCAGCATTTT,CASSPWNQPQHF
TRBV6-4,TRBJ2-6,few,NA,TGTGCCAGCAGTGACTCGCACTCTGGGGCCAACGTCCTGACTTTC,CASSDSHSGANVLTF
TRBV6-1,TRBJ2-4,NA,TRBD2,TGTGCCAGCAGTGTCCCGGGAGGGCCCCCGGGAAACATTCAGTACTTC,CASSVPGGPPGNIQYF
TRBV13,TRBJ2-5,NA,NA,TGTGCCAGCAGCGAACGGACAGTCAAAGAGACCCAGTACTTC,CASSERTVKETQYF
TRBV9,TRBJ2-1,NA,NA,TGTGCCAGCAGCGTGGAGAGCTCCTACAATGAGCAGTTCTTC,CASSVESSYNEQFF
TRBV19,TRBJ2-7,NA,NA,TGTGCCAGTAGTATCAAATCTGGGAACGAGCAGTACTTC,CASSIKSGNEQYF
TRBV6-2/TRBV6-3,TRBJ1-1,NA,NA,TGTGCCAGCAGCAATTTTTGGGAAGTAATGAACACTGAAGCTTTCTTT,CASSNFWEVMNTEAFF
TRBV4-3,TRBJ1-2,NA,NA,TGCGCCAGCAGCCAAGAAGAAGGCCTTGGTGGCTACACCTTC,CASSQEEGLGGYTF
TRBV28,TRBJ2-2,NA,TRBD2,TGTGCCAGCAGTCGGGGGGATATCGGCACCGGGGAGCTGTTTTTT,CASSRGDIGTGELFF
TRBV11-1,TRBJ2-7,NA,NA,TGTGCCAGCAGCTTCGGGACACCCTACGAGCAGTACTTC,CASSFGTPYEQYF
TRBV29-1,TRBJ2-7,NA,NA,TGCAGCGTTGAAGATGGGACCTACGAGCAGTACTTC,CSVEDGTYEQYF
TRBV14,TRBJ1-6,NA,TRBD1,TGTGCCAGCAGCCAAGGCCATAGACAGGGGTTTGTTTCACCCCTCCACTTT,CASSQGHRQGFVSPLHF
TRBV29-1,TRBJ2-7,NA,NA,TGCAGCGTTGAAGACGGCGCCAACTACGAGCAGTACTTC,CSVEDGANYEQYF
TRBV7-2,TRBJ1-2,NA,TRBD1,TGTGCCAGCAGCGGTAGGGACAGACAGAACTATGACTACACCTTC,CASSGRDRQNYDYTF
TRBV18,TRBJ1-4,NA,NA,TGTGCCAGCTCACCAGGTATAGGGGAGGATGAAAAACTGTTTTTT,CASSPGIGEDEKLFF
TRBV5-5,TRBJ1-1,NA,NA,TGTGCCAGCAGCTTACAGAGGAACACTGAAGCTTTCTTT,CASSLQRNTEAFF
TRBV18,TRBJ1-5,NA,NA,TGTGCCAGCTCACGCGAATCCAATCAGCAGCCCCAGCATTTT,CASSRESNQQPQHF
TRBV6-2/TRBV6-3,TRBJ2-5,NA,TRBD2,TGTGCCAGCAGTGACACGACTGAGCGGGGGGCTGAGACCCAGTACTTC,CASSDTTERGAETQYF
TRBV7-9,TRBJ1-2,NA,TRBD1,TGTGCCAGCAGCTTACAGGGGGATGGCTACACCTTC,CASSLQGDGYTF
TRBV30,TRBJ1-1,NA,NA,TGTGCCTGGAGTCACTCGACCCCTGAAGCTTTCTTT,CAWSHSTPEAFF
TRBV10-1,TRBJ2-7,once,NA,TGCGCCAGCAGTGAGGCGATGAGAGTTCCAAACCCCAACCGGGAGCAGTACTTC,CASSEAMRVPNPNREQYF
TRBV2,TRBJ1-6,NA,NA,TGTGCCAGCAGTCCCTTACAGGGTCGGGATTCACCCCTCCACTTT,CASSPLQGRDSPLHF
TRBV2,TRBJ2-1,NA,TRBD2,TGTGCCAGCAGTGATAGCGGGGAGCCTTTTTATATAGGTATCGATGAGCAGTTCTTC,CASSDSGEPFYIGIDEQFF
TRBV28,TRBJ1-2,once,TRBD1,TGTGCCAGCAGTTCCAACCGAGACAGGGTAGGCGGCTACACCTTC,CASSSNRDRVGGYTF
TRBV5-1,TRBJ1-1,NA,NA,TGCGCCAGCAGCTTCGTGGGGGTTCCGAACACTGAAGCTTTCTTT,CASSFVGVPNTEAFF
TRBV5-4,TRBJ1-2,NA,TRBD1,TGTGCCAGCAGCTTGGCCTCCGGGACAGACTATGGCTACACCTTC,CASSLASGTDYGYTF
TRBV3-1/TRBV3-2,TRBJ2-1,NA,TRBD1,TGTGCCAGCAGCTTCGTTGGCGGGACAGGGGGTTTCGGTGAGCAGTTCTTC,CASSFVGGTGGFGEQFF
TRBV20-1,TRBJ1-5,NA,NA,TGCAGTGCTAGTCCAGTCTATAGCAATCAGCCCCAGCATTTT,CSASPVYSNQPQHF
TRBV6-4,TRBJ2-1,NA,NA,TGTGCCAGCAGCCAAAGACCGACTCAGAGCGGCTCCTACAATGAGCAGTTCTTC,CASSQRPTQSGSYNEQFF
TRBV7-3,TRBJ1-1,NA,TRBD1,TGTGCCAGCAGACCAGAGACAGGGGAGTCCACTGAAGCTTTCTTT,CASRPETGESTEAFF
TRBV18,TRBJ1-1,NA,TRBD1,TGTGCCAGCTCACCGGCAGGGGGAGACACTGAAGCTTTCTTT,CASSPAGGDTEAFF
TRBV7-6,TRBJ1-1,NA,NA,TGTGCCAGCAGCTTAAGTTCTATGAACACTGAAGCTTTCTTT,CASSLSSMNTEAFF
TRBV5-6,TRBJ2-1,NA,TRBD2,TGTGCCAGCAGCTTGGTGACTAGCGGGCTTACCTACAATGAGCAGTTCTTC,CASSLVTSGLTYNEQFF
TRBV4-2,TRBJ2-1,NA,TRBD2,TGTGCCAGCAGCCATGATGCCGGGACTAGCGGAGTAAGCTCCTACAATGAGCAGTTCTTC,CASSHDAGTSGVSSYNEQFF
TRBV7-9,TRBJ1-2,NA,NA,TGTGTCTCAGGGTCGAACTATGGCTACACCTTC,CVSGSNYGYTF
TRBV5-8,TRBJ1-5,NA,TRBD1,TGTGCCAGCAGCCGAGGGACAGTTAATCAGCCCCAGCATTTT,CASSRGTVNQPQHF
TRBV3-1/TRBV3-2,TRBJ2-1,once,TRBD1,TGTGCCAGCAGCCAAGATCGGGGGACAGGCGAAGGAGGCAATGAGCAGTTCTTC,CASSQDRGTGEGGNEQFF
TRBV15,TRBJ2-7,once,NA,TGTGCCACCAGCAGAGACCCCTCCTACGAGCAGTACTTC,CATSRDPSYEQYF
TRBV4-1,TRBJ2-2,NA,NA,TGCGCCAGCAGCCAGACGGAGGGCCGTAACACCGGGGAGCTGTTTTTT,CASSQTEGRNTGELFF
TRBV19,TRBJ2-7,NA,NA,TGTGCCAGTAGCCGCGTGGGACGGGAGACCTACGAGCAGTACTTC,CASSRVGRETYEQYF
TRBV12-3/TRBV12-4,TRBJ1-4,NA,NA,TGTGCCAGCAGTTCTAAGGAAAAACTGTTTTTT,CASSSKEKLFF
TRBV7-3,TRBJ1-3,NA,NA,TGTGCCAGCAGCTTAACTCAGGGTGCAGACACCATATATTTT,CASSLTQGADTIYF
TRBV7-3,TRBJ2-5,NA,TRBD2,TGTGCCAGCAGCTTGGGAGGGTTGGGCGAGACCCAGTACTTC,CASSLGGLGETQYF
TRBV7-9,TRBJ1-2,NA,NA,TGTGCCAGTTCAAACAACTATGGCTACACCTTC,CASSNNYGYTF
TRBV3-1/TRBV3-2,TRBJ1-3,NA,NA,TGTGCCAGCAGCCAAGACTCTGGAAACACCATATATTTT,CASSQDSGNTIYF
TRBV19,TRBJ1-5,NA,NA,TGTGCCAGTATGGGGGGAATTAGCAATCAGCCCCAGCATTTT,CASMGGISNQPQHF
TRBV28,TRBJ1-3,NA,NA,TGTGCCAGCAGTTTTCGGACTTCGGGAAACACCATATATTTT,CASSFRTSGNTIYF
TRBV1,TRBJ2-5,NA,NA,TGCACCAGCAGCCAAGAGACTAGCGGGAGGGCCGAAGAGACCCAGTACTTC,CTSSQETSGRAEETQYF
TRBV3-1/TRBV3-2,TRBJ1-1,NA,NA,TGTGCCAGCACACGGGGAGTAACTCGCATGAACACTGAAGCTTTCTTT,CASTRGVTRMNTEAFF
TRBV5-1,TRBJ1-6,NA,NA,TGCGCCAGCAGCTTCCAACAGGGAGATAATTCACCCCTCCACTTT,CASSFQQGDNSPLHF
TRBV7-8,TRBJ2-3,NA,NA,TGTGCCAGCAGACGGGGTGATACGCAGTATTTT,CASRRGDTQYF
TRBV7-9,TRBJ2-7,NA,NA,TGTGCCAGCAGCTCGACAGTCTACGAGCAGTACTTC,CASSSTVYEQYF
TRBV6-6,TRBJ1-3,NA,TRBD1,TGTGCCAGCAGGAGGACAGGGACTGGAAACACCATATATTTT,CASRRTGTGNTIYF
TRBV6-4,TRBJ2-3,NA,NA,TGTGCCAGCAGTGGCGGGTCAAGCACAGATACGCAGTATTTT,CASSGGSSTDTQYF
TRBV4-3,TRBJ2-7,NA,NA,TGCGCCAGCAGCCCCCGGGCCGCCCGGAGGGTCCACGAGCAGTACTTC,CASSPRAARRVHEQYF
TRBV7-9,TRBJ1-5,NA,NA,TGTGCCAGCAGCTTGGGTAATAGCAATCAGCCCCAGCATTTT,CASSLGNSNQPQHF
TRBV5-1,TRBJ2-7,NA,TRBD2,TGCGCCAGCAGCTTGGGAGGGACTAGCGGGGCGGGGAAACTCTACGAGCAGTACTTC,CASSLGGTSGAGKLYEQYF
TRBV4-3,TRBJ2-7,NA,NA,TGCGCCAGCAGCCAAGATCTTTACAGGGTGGACGAGCAGTACTTC,CASSQDLYRVDEQYF
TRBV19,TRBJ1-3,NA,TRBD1,TGTGCCAGTAGTCTCAGGGGGCCTGGAAACACCATATATTTT,CASSLRGPGNTIYF